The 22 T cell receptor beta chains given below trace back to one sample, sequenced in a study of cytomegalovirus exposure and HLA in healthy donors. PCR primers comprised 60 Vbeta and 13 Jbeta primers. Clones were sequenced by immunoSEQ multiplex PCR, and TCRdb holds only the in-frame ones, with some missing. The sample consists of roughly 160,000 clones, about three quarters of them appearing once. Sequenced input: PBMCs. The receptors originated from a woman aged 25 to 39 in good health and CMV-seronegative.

CDR3 sequence (DNA): TGTGCCACTACCGGGACAGGGGTGGTTGAAGCTTTCTTT. This encodes CATTGTGVVEAFF. The chain couples TRBV19 to TRBJ1-1; 10 bases are shared with TRBD1. The V segment lost 10 bases and the J segment 7 bases; nucleotides outside the gene matches: 9. Germline CDR1 and CDR2: LNHDA and SQIVND (reference sequence). The CDR3 extends over 13 amino acids.

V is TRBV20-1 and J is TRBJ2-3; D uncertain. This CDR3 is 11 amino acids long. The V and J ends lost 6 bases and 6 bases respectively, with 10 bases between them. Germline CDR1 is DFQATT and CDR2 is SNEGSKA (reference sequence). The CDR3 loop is CSAPGSDTQYF. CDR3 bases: TGCAGTGCGCCGGGTTCGGATACGCAGTATTTT.

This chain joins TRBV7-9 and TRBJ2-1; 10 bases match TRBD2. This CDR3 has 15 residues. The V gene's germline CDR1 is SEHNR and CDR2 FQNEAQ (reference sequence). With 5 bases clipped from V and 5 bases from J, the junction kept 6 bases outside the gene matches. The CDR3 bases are TGTGCCAGCAGCCCTAGCGGGAGTGGGAACAATGAGCAGTTCTTC. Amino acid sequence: CASSPSGSGNNEQFF.

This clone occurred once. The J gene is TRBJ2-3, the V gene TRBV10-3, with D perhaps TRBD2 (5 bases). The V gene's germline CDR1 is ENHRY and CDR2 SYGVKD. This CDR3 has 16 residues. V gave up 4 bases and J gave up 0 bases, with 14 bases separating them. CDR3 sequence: CAISAGLATSTDTQYF. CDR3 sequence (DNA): TGTGCCATCAGTGCTGGACTGGCAACTAGCACAGATACGCAGTATTTT.

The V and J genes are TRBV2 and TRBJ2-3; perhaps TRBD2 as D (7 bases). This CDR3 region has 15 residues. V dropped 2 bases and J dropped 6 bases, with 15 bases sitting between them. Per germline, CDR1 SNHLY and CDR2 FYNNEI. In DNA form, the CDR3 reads TGTGCCAGCAGTGAAAACCGGGGGGCCGCGGATACGCAGTATTTT. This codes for CASSENRGAADTQYF.

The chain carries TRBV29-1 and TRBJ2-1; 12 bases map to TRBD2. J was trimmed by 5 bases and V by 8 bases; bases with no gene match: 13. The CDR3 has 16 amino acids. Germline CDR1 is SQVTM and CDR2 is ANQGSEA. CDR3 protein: CSLIGLAGGPDNEQFF. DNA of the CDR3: TGCAGCCTGATCGGGCTAGCGGGAGGGCCCGACAATGAGCAGTTCTTC.

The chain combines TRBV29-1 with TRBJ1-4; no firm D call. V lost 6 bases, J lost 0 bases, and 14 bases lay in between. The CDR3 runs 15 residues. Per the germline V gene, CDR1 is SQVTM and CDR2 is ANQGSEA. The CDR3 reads CSVGRTAATNEKLFF. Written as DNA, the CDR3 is TGCAGCGTGGGGAGGACGGCGGCAACTAATGAAAAACTGTTTTTT.

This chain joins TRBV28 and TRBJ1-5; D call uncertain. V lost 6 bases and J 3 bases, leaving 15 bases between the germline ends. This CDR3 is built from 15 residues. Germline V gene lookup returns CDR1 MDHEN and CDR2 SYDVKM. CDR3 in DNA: TGTGCCAGCAGAGACGACACCCATTTCAATCAGCCCCAGCATTTT. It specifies CASRDDTHFNQPQHF.

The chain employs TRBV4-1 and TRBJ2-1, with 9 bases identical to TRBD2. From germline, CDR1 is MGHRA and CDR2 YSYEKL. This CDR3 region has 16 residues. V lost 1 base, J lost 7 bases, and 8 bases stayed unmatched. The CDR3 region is CASSQGVAGAWNEQFF. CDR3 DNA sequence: TGCGCCAGCAGCCAAGGGGTAGCGGGAGCTTGGAATGAGCAGTTCTTC.

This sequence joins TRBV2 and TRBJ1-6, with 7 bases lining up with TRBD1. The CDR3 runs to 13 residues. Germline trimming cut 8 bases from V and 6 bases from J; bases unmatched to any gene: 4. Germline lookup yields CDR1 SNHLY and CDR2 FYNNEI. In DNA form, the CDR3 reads TGTGCCAGCGTCCGGGACAGTAATTCACCCCTCCACTTT. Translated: CASVRDSNSPLHF.

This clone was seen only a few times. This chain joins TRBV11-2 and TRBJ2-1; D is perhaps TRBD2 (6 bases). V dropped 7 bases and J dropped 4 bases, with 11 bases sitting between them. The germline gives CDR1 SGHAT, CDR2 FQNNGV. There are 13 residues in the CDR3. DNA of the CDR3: TGTGCCAGCATGTGGGGGAGGTACAATGAGCAGTTCTTC. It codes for CASMWGRYNEQFF.

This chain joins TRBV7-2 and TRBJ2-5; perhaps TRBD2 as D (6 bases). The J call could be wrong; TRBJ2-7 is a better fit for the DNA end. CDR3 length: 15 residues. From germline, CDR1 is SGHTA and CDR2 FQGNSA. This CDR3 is CASSLAAGITYEQYF. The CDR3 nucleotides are TGTGCCAGCAGCTTAGCGGCGGGGATCACCTACGAGCAGTACTTC.

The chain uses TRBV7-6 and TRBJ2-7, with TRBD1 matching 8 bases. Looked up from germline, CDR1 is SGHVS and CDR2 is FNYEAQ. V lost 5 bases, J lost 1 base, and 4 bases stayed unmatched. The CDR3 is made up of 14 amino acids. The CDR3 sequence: CASSPWTGSYEQYF. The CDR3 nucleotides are TGTGCCAGCAGCCCCTGGACAGGGTCCTACGAGCAGTACTTC. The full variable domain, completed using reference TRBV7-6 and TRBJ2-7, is GAGVSQSPRYKVTKRGQDVALRCDPISGHVSLYWYRQALGQGPEFLTYFNYEAQQDKSGLPNDRFSAERPEGSISTLTIQRTEQRDSAMYRCASSPWTGSYEQYFGPGTRLTVT.

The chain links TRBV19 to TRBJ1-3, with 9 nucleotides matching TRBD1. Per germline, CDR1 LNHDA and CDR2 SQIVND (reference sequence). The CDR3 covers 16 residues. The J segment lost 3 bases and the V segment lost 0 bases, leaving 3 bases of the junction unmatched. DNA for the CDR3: TGTGCCAGTAGTATAGACGGGACAGGGAATGGAAACACCATATATTTT. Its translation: CASSIDGTGNGNTIYF.

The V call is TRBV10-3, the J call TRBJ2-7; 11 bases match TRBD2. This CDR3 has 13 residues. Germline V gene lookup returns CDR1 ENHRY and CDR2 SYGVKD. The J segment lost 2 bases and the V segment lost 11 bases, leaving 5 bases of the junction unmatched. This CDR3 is CAVQTSGTYEQYF. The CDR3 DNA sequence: TGTGCCGTACAGACTAGCGGGACCTACGAGCAGTACTTC.

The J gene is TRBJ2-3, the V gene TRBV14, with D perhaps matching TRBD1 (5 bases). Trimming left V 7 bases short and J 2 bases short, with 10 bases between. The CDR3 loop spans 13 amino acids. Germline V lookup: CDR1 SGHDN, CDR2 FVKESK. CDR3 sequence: CASMPGNTDTQYF. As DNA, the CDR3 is TGTGCCAGCATGCCAGGGAACACAGATACGCAGTATTTT.

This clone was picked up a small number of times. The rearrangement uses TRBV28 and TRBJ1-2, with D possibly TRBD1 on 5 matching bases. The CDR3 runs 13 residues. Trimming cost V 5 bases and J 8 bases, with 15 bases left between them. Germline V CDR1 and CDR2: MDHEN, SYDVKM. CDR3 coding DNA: TGTGCCAGCAGTGGCGGGGCTTCTCGAGGCTACACCTTC. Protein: CASSGGASRGYTF.

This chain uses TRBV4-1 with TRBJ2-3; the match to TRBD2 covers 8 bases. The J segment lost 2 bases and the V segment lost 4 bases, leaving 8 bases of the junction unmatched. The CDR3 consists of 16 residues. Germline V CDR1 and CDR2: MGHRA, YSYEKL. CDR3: CASSPPGTSNTDTQYF. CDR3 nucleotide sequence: TGCGCCAGCAGCCCCCCCGGGACTAGTAACACAGATACGCAGTATTTT.

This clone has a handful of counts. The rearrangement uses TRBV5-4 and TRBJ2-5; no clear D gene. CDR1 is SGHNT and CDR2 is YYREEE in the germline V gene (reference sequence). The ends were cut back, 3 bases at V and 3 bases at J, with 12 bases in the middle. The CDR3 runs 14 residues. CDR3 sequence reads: CASSYHQREETQYF. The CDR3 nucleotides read TGTGCCAGCAGCTACCACCAGCGAGAAGAGACCCAGTACTTC.

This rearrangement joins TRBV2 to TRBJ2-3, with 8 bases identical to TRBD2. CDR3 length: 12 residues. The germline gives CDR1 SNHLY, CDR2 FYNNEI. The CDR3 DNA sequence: TGTGCGGTGGGACTAGAAACAGATACGCAGTATTTT. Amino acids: CAVGLETDTQYF.

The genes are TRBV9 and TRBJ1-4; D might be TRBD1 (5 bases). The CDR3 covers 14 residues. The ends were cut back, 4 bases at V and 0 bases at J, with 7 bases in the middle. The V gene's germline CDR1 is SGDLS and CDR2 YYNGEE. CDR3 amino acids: CASSRGATNEKLFF. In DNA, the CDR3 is TGTGCCAGCAGCCGGGGGGCAACTAATGAAAAACTGTTTTTT.

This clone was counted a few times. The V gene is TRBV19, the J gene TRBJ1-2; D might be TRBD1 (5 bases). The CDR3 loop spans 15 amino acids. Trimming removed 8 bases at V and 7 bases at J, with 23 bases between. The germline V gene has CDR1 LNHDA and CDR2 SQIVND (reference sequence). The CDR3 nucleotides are TGTGCCAGTTCTTTGGGGTTATTAGCAACAGGTGGCTACACCTTC. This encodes CASSLGLLATGGYTF.